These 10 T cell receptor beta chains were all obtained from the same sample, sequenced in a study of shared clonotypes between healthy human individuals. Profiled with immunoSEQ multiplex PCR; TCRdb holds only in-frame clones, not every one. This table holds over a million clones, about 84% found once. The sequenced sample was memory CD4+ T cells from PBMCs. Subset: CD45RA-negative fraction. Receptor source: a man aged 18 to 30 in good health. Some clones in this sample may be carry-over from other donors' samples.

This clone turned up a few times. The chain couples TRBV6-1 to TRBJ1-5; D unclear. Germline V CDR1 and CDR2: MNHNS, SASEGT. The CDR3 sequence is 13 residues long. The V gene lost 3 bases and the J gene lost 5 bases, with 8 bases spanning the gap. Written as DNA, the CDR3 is TGTGCCAGCAGTGAGTCCGGATATCAGCCCCAGCATTTT. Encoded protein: CASSESGYQPQHF.

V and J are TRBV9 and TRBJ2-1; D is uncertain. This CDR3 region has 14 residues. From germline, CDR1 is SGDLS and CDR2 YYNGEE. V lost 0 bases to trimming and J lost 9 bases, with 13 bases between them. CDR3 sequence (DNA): TGTGCCAGCAGCGTAGCGGCTTTATCCCTTGAGCAGTTCTTC. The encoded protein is CASSVAALSLEQFF.

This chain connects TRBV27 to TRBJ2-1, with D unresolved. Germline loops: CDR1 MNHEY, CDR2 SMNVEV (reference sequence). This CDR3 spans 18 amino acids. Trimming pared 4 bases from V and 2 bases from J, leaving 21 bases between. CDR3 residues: CASSSQVNGQLAYNEQFF. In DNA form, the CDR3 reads TGTGCCAGCAGTTCTCAAGTCAATGGGCAGCTAGCCTACAATGAGCAGTTCTTC.

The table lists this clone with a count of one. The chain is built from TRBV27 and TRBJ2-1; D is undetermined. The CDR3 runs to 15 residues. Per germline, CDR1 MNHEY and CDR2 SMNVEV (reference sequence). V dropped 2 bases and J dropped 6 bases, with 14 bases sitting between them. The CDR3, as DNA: TGTGCCAGCAGTTTAAGGGTCCTTAAAATCAATGAGCAGTTCTTC. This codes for CASSLRVLKINEQFF.

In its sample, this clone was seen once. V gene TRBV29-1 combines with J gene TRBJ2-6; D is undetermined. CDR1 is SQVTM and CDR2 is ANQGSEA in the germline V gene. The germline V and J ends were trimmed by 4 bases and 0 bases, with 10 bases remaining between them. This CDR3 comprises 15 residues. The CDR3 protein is CSVVEGFSGANVLTF. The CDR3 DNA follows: TGCAGCGTTGTCGAAGGCTTCTCTGGGGCCAACGTCCTGACTTTC.

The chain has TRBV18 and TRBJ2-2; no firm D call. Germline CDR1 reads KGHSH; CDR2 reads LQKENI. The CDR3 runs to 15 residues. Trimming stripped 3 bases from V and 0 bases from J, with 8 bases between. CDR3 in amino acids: CASSPKQSNTGELFF. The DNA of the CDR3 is TGTGCCAGCTCACCGAAACAGTCGAACACCGGGGAGCTGTTTTTT.

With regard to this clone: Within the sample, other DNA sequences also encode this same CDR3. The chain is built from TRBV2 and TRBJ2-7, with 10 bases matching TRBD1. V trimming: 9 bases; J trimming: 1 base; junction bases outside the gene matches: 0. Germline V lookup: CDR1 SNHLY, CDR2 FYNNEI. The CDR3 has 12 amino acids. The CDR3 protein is CARGQGSYEQYF. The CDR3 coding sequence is TGTGCCAGGGGACAGGGGTCCTACGAGCAGTACTTC. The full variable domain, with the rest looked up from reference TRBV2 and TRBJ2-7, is EPEVTQTPSHQVTQMGQEVILRCVPISNHLYFYWYRQILGQKVEFLVSFYNNEISEKSEIFDDQFSVERPDGSNFTLKIRSTKLEDSAMYFCARGQGSYEQYFGPGTRLTVT.

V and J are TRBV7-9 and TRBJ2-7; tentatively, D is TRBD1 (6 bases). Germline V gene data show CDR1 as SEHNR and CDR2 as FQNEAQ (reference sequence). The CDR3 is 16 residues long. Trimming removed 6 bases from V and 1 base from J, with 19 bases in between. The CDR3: CASSQSQGHLSYEQYF. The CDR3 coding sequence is TGTGCCAGCAGTCAATCACAGGGCCATCTATCCTACGAGCAGTACTTC.

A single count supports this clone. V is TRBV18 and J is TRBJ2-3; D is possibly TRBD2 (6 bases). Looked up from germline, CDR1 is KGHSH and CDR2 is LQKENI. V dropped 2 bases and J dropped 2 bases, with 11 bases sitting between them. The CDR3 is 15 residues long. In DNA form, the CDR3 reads TGTGCCAGCTCACCAATGGCGGGGTTCACAGATACGCAGTATTTT. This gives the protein CASSPMAGFTDTQYF. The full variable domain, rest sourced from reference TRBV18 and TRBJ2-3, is NAGVMQNPRHLVRRRGQEARLRCSPMKGHSHVYWYRQLPEEGLKFMVYLQKENIIDESGMPKERFSAEFPKEGPSILRIQQVVRGDSAAYFCASSPMAGFTDTQYFGPGTRLTVL.

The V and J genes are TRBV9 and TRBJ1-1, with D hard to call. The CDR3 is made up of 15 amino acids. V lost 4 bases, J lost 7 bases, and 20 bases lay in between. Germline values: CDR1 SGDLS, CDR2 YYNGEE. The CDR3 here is CASSTSPSYFDEAFF. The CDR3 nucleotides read TGTGCCAGCAGCACGAGCCCCTCCTACTTCGATGAAGCTTTCTTT.